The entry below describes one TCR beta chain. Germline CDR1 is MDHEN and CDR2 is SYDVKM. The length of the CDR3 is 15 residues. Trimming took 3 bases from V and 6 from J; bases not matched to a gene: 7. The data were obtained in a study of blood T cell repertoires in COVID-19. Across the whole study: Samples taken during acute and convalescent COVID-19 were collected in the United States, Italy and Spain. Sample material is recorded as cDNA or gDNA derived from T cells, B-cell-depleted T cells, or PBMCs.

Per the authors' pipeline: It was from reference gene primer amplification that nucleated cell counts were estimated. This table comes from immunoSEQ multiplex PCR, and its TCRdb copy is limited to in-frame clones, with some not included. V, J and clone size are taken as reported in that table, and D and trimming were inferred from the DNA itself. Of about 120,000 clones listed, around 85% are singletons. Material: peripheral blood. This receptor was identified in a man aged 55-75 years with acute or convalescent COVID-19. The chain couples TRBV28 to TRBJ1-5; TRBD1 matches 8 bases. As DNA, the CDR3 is TGTGCCAGCAGTTTGGCAGGGGGCGATGGTCAGCCCCAGCATTTT. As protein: CASSLAGGDGQPQHF.